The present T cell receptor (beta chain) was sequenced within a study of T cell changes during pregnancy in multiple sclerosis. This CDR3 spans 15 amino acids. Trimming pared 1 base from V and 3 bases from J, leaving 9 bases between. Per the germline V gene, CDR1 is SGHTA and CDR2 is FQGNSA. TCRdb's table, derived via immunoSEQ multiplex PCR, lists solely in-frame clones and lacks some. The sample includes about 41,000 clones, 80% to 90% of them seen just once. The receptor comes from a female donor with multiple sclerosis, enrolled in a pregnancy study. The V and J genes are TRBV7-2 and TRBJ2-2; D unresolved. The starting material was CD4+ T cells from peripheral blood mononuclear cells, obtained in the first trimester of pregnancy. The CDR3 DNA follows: TGTGCCAGCAGCTTAGTTCGGCAGGACACCGGGGAGCTGTTTTTT. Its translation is CASSLVRQDTGELFF.